The clone carrying this T cell receptor beta chain was found many times. The antigen is unknown. The germline V and J ends were trimmed by 5 bases and 2 bases, with 10 bases remaining between them. This CDR3 is 15 amino acids long. Germline CDR1 SGHVS, CDR2 FQNEAQ. MiXCR was run by TCRdb on the reads, yielding one entry per CDR3 protein. The table has around 250,000 distinct CDR3 sequences, about 17% seen once; the top ten hold around 43%. This specimen belongs to a study of T cell repertoires in cytomegalovirus infection. At the level of the study: Evidence of both CMV infection and a matching HLA type came from public TCR beta signatures.

General study points: CMV carriers with the relevant HLA were identified by cumulative public TCR beta family frequency.

The TCR originated in a human donor in good health (CMV status not recorded). Some clones in this sample may be carry-over from other donors' samples. The chain combines TRBV7-8 with TRBJ1-6, with a possible D match to TRBD1 (5 bases). Material for sequencing was CD8+ T cells from PBMCs. CDR3 amino acids: CASSKRQTYNSPLHF. CDR3 DNA sequence: TGTGCCAGCAGCAAAAGACAGACCTATAATTCACCCCTCCACTTT.